These 7 T cell receptor beta chains originate from one sample sequenced in a study of PD-L1 blockade in urothelial cancer. This table comes from immunoSEQ multiplex PCR, and its TCRdb copy is limited to in-frame clones, with some not included. This sample has tens of thousands of clones; about 89% occur once, and the top ten carry around 0.94%. Time point in this sample: pretreatment peripheral blood. This specimen consisted of PBMCs, obtained around atezolizumab (anti-PD-L1) treatment. The receptor source for this set is a woman older than 75 with urothelial cancer.

This rearrangement joins TRBV5-1 to TRBJ2-7; 9 bases align to TRBD2. V lost 6 bases to trimming and J lost 2 bases; unmatched junction nucleotides: 9. Germline CDR1 is SGHRS and CDR2 is YFSETQ. This CDR3 has 15 amino acids. CDR3 loop: CASTPRSGGPYEQYF. CDR3 nucleotide sequence: TGCGCCAGCACTCCAAGAAGCGGGGGGCCCTACGAGCAGTACTTC.

CDR3 nucleotide sequence: TGTGCCAGCAGCTTGGGGACATGGTATGGCTACACCTTC. Amino acid sequence: CASSLGTWYGYTF. The rearrangement links TRBV5-8 to TRBJ1-2; possibly TRBD1 for D (5 bases). This CDR3 region has 13 residues. Per the germline V gene, CDR1 is SGHTS and CDR2 is YDEGEE. V dropped 0 bases and J dropped 5 bases, with 8 bases sitting between them.

V and J are TRBV28 and TRBJ2-5; 7 bases are a match to TRBD2. Germline lookup yields CDR1 MDHEN and CDR2 SYDVKM. This CDR3 spans 16 amino acids. V dropped 4 bases and J dropped 6; count of bases not matched to a gene: 14. The CDR3 sequence: CASSSVAPGEGKTQYF. The CDR3 DNA is TGTGCCAGCAGTTCGGTTGCCCCCGGGGAGGGGAAGACCCAGTACTTC.

This chain connects TRBV2 to TRBJ2-1, with D possibly matching TRBD2 (6 bases). V lost 11 bases, J lost 5 bases, and 22 bases lay in between. Germline V lookup: CDR1 SNHLY, CDR2 FYNNEI. The CDR3 extends over 15 amino acids. The CDR3 here is CASLRGLAIHNEQFF. The DNA of the CDR3 is TGTGCCTCTCTAAGGGGTCTAGCGATCCACAATGAGCAGTTCTTC.

This rearrangement joins TRBV7-9 to TRBJ2-7; D is perhaps TRBD1 (5 bases). The V end lost 5 bases, the J end lost 12 bases, and 20 bases lay between the germline ends. CDR3 length: 13 amino acids. Germline V gene data show CDR1 as SEHNR and CDR2 as FQNEAQ (reference sequence). The CDR3 sequence is CASSTSFTGSPYF. CDR3 coding DNA: TGTGCCAGCAGCACCTCATTTACAGGTTCCCCGTACTTC. Looking up the rest from reference TRBV7-9 and TRBJ2-7 gives the full variable domain: DTGVSQNPRHKITKRGQNVTFRCDPISEHNRLYWYRQTLGQGPEFLTYFQNEAQLEKSRLLSDRFSAERPKGSFSTLEIQRTEQGDSAMYLCASSTSFTGSPYFGPGTRLTVT.

In nucleotides, the CDR3 is TGTGCCAGCAGTGTGGGGACGGGGACTACGGCCCAGTACTTC. Translating gives CASSVGTGTTAQYF. V is TRBV6-1 and J is TRBJ2-5, with 7 bases matching TRBD2. The V gene end was trimmed by 4 bases and the J gene end by 9 bases; junction bases not matched to a gene: 11. Germline loops: CDR1 MNHNS, CDR2 SASEGT. CDR3 length: 14 residues.

As for this clone: One end of the junction does not line up with germline, which may come from a read error. In DNA, the CDR3 is TGTGCCAGCAGGCCAGGGTTAGGCCACCAGGAGACCCAGTACTTC. Residues: CASRPGLGHQETQYF. This chain connects TRBV27 to TRBJ2-5; weak D call: TRBD1 (5 bases). This CDR3 has 15 residues. Germline V gives CDR1 MNHEY, CDR2 SMNVEV (reference sequence).